The 26 T cell receptor beta chains below all came from one sample that was sequenced in a study of spatial heterogeneity in lung cancer (dated by TCRdb to between 2018 and 2020). Libraries were prepared through 5' RACE. Sequencing was performed on a NextSeq 500. The raw public reads went through TCRdb reprocessing: fastp at Q25, MiXCR clone calling, in-frame beta chains kept. For every CDR3 protein sequence, its rows merge into one entry that carries the most common genes and DNA. The sample table holds 30,000 to 45,000 distinct CDR3 sequences, of which approximately 7.5% were seen once. Under 30% of the sample is in the top ten clones. Sample time point, as interpreted from the label and publication: sample taken at primary tumor resection. For TCR sequencing, whole RNA was extracted from tumor and nontumor lung tissue, or from cryopreserved PBMC samples, and no cell sorting was done. Sequenced material: PBMCs, taken at surgery. These receptors all stem from a male donor with early-stage non-small cell lung cancer.

The table lists this clonotype with many counts. The V gene is TRBV28, the J gene TRBJ1-5, with 11 bases lining up with TRBD1. Germline loops: CDR1 MDHEN, CDR2 SYDVKM. The CDR3 sequence is 14 residues long. J lost 7 bases, V lost 10 bases, and 9 bases had no gene match. The CDR3, as DNA: TGTGCCATCCTCGGGACAGGGGGTCGGCAGCCCCAGCATTTT. Encoded protein: CAILGTGGRQPQHF. Based on the CDR3 plus reference TRBV28 and TRBJ1-5, the full variable domain is DVKVTQSSRYLVKRTGEKVFLECVQDMDHENMFWYRQDPGLGLRLIYFSYDVKMKEKGDIPEGYSVSREKKERFSLILESASTNQTSMYLCAILGTGGRQPQHFGDGTRLSIL.

This clonotype showed up many times. The chain carries TRBV20-1 and TRBJ1-5, with TRBD1 matching over 8 bases. Trimming removed 1 base from V and 8 bases from J; junction bases left unmatched: 10. This CDR3 region has 15 residues. Germline loops: CDR1 DFQATT, CDR2 SNEGSKA (reference sequence). CDR3 sequence: CSARVGTGVAEPQHF. The CDR3, as DNA: TGCAGTGCTAGAGTGGGGACAGGCGTCGCGGAGCCCCAGCATTTT.

About this clonotype: A junction boundary mismatches the germline segment, possibly from a read error. The V and J genes are TRBV6-1 and TRBJ1-6, with TRBD1 as a possible D gene (6 bases). This CDR3 is built from 16 residues. Germline CDR1 reads MNHNS; CDR2 reads SASEGT. CDR3 protein: CATSLTYRTDNSPLHF. The CDR3 DNA reads TGTGCCACCAGTCTCACCTATAGGACAGATAATTCACCCCTCCACTTT.

This clonotype was found a few times. CDR3 in amino acids: CASSFGRTSGANVLTF. The CDR3 DNA is TGTGCCAGCAGCTTCGGCAGGACCTCTGGGGCCAACGTCCTGACTTTC. The chain uses TRBV7-3 and TRBJ2-6; D is unresolved. V gave up 3 bases and J gave up 0 bases, with 9 bases separating them. The CDR3 runs to 16 residues. CDR1 SGHTA and CDR2 FQGTGA come from the germline V gene. The whole variable domain, remainder taken from reference TRBV7-3 and TRBJ2-6, is GAGVSQTPSNKVTEKGKYVELRCDPISGHTALYWYRQSLGQGPEFLIYFQGTGAADDSGLPNDRFFAVRPEGSVSTLKIQRTERGDSAVYLCASSFGRTSGANVLTFGAGSRLTVL.

This clonotype occurred a few times. The chain is built from TRBV3-1 and TRBJ2-7, with 10 bases identical to TRBD1. The length of the CDR3 is 15 residues. J was trimmed by 5 bases and V by 4 bases; bases with no gene match: 8. Per germline, CDR1 LGHDT and CDR2 YNNKEL (reference sequence). CDR3: CASSRAPGTGDEQYF. As DNA, the CDR3 is TGTGCCAGCAGCCGAGCCCCCGGGACAGGGGACGAGCAGTACTTC.

The table lists this clonotype with many counts. The chain carries TRBV20-1 and TRBJ1-5, with TRBD1 identical over 8 bases. J gave up 6 bases and V 3 bases, and 7 bases lay outside the gene matches. The CDR3 has 14 amino acids. Germline CDR1 and CDR2: DFQATT and SNEGSKA (reference sequence). The CDR3 sequence is CSASRQGAFQPQHF. The CDR3 DNA reads as TGCAGTGCTAGTAGGCAGGGGGCCTTTCAGCCCCAGCATTTT.

This clonotype was recorded many times. This rearrangement joins TRBV14 to TRBJ1-2; 7 bases match TRBD1. This CDR3 is built from 16 residues. The ends lost 3 bases at V and 1 base at J; junction bases unmatched: 8. Germline CDR1 and CDR2: SGHDN and FVKESK. The DNA for the CDR3 is TGTGCCAGCAGCCAGCCCGGGACAGAGCATAACTATGGCTACACCTTC. Encoded protein: CASSQPGTEHNYGYTF.

This clonotype was seen many times. The rearrangement uses TRBV7-8 and TRBJ1-5; D unclear. Germline V gives CDR1 SGHVS, CDR2 FQNEAQ. The CDR3 extends over 14 amino acids. Deletions cut 1 base from V and 5 bases from J, with 9 bases between. As DNA, the CDR3 is TGTGCCAGCAGCTTAGAACGGGAGGATCAGCCCCAGCATTTT. It specifies CASSLEREDQPQHF. The whole variable domain, remainder taken from reference TRBV7-8 and TRBJ1-5, is GAGVSQSPRYKVAKRGQDVALRCDPISGHVSLFWYQQALGQGPEFLTYFQNEAQLDKSGLPSDRFFAERPEGSVSTLKIQRTQQEDSAVYLCASSLEREDQPQHFGDGTRLSIL.

This clonotype occurred many times. V usage is TRBV12-3 or TRBV12-4 and J usage is TRBJ2-5; 13 bases fit TRBD2. V lost 5 bases to trimming and J lost 3 bases; unmatched junction nucleotides: 3. The CDR3 has 15 amino acids. CDR3 region: CASSPGLAGEETQYF. The DNA for the CDR3 is TGTGCCAGCAGTCCCGGACTAGCGGGAGAAGAGACCCAGTACTTC.

Many counts were recorded for this clonotype. The chain links TRBV2 to TRBJ2-3; D perhaps matches TRBD2 (5 bases). Germline CDR1 is SNHLY and CDR2 is FYNNEI. CDR3 length: 15 amino acids. The V end was cut by 4 bases, the J end by 6 bases, with 17 bases between. Here the CDR3 reads CASSGWTPEVDTQYF. The DNA for the CDR3 is TGTGCCAGCAGTGGTTGGACTCCCGAGGTGGATACGCAGTATTTT.

This clonotype showed up just a few times. The V gene is TRBV2, the J gene TRBJ1-2, with a tentative D call TRBD1 (5 bases). CDR1 and CDR2 from the germline V gene are SNHLY and FYNNEI. CDR3 length: 13 amino acids. The V and J ends lost 3 bases and 5 bases respectively, with 10 bases between them. The CDR3 nucleotides read TGTGCCAGCAGTGAGACAGATCCGTATGGCTACACCTTC. It translates to CASSETDPYGYTF.

This clonotype was found many times. V and J are TRBV11-2 and TRBJ2-3; the D is unclear. From germline, CDR1 is SGHAT and CDR2 FQNNGV. This CDR3 region has 17 residues. Trimming shortened V by 6 bases and J by 0 bases, and 19 bases separated the two germline ends. CDR3 sequence reads: CASRTRRRSGSTDTQYF. CDR3 nucleotide sequence: TGTGCCAGCAGGACGCGACGCCGATCCGGGAGCACAGATACGCAGTATTTT.

Only a few counts were recorded for this clonotype. This sequence joins TRBV4-3 and TRBJ2-3; 8 bases map to TRBD2. Germline V gives CDR1 LGHNA, CDR2 YSLEER. The CDR3 length is 17 residues. Trimming cost V 0 bases and J 0 bases; bases outside gene matches: 5. The DNA for the CDR3 is TGCGCCAGCAGCCAAGACTTACTAGCGGTTAGCACAGATACGCAGTATTTT. This encodes CASSQDLLAVSTDTQYF.

This clonotype was observed a handful of times. This rearrangement joins TRBV6-5 to TRBJ1-2, with 8 bases matching TRBD1. Germline-derived CDR1 and CDR2 are MNHEY and SVGAGI. V shed 5 bases and J 10 bases; nucleotides not matched to a gene: 15. The CDR3 spans 15 residues. The CDR3: CASSTPGTGRIDYTF. DNA of the CDR3: TGTGCCAGCAGTACCCCCGGGACAGGACGTATTGACTACACCTTC.

This rearrangement joins TRBV28 to TRBJ1-2, with D perhaps TRBD1 (5 bases). Germline CDR1 is MDHEN and CDR2 is SYDVKM. CDR3 length: 16 amino acids. V lost 1 base, J lost 8 bases, and 20 bases lay in between. The CDR3 DNA sequence: TGTGCCAGCAGTTTATCCTCCAGGGTCAGCCTTAAGGGCTACACCTTC. It is translated as CASSLSSRVSLKGYTF.

This clonotype was counted at least ten times. The J gene is TRBJ1-1, the V gene TRBV14; 7 bases fit TRBD1. Losses at the gene ends were 4 bases for V and 4 bases for J; bases not matched to a gene: 9. The CDR3 totals 15 residues. The germline V gene has CDR1 SGHDN and CDR2 FVKESK. CDR3 in DNA: TGTGCCAGCAGCCTGAGGGGCCAGGGGGGCACTGAAGCTTTCTTT. Amino acids: CASSLRGQGGTEAFF.

This clonotype was seen at least ten times. This rearrangement joins TRBV4-1 to TRBJ1-1; unclear D gene. Germline V gene data show CDR1 as MGHRA and CDR2 as YSYEKL. Trimming shortened V by 5 bases and J by 4 bases, and 23 bases separated the two germline ends. This CDR3 comprises 17 residues. CDR3 coding DNA: TGCGCCAGCAGCTCATCTCCGGCAGTCCGGAGGAGCACTGAAGCTTTCTTT. Residues: CASSSSPAVRRSTEAFF.

The chain links TRBV9 to TRBJ2-2, with TRBD2 matching 14 bases. J was trimmed by 6 bases and V by 4 bases; bases with no gene match: 5. From germline, CDR1 is SGDLS and CDR2 YYNGEE. This CDR3 contains 16 residues. This chain's CDR3 is CASSRGLAGEPGELFF. The CDR3 DNA is TGTGCCAGCAGCAGGGGACTAGCGGGAGAACCCGGGGAGCTGTTTTTT.

CDR3 amino acids: CASSRQGGPGNTIYF. The CDR3 DNA sequence: TGTGCCAGCAGCAGACAGGGGGGGCCTGGAAACACCATATATTTT. The chain joins TRBV7-9 to TRBJ1-3, with 9 positions matching TRBD1. Unmatched junction bases numbered 4, after V lost 5 bases and J lost 2 bases. Germline CDR1 is SEHNR and CDR2 is FQNEAQ (reference sequence). The CDR3 is 15 amino acids.

The chain joins TRBV4-2 to TRBJ2-1, with D possibly TRBD2 on 6 matching bases. V was clipped by 4 bases and J by 10 bases, with 17 bases between them. The CDR3 is 14 amino acids. Germline loops: CDR1 LGHNA, CDR2 YNFKEQ. The CDR3 nucleotides are TGTGCCAGCAGCCCGGGGAGACCGGGAGACGAGCAGTTCTTC. Its protein product is CASSPGRPGDEQFF.

This clonotype was observed many times. This chain joins TRBV7-2 and TRBJ2-1; 8 positions agree with TRBD2. The V and J ends lost 1 base and 4 bases, in that order; junction bases with no gene match: 3. This CDR3 is built from 15 residues. Germline assignment: CDR1 SGHTA and CDR2 FQGNSA. In nucleotides, the CDR3 is TGTGCCAGCAGCTTAGAACTAGCGGATTACAATGAGCAGTTCTTC. It translates to CASSLELADYNEQFF. Based on the CDR3 plus reference TRBV7-2 and TRBJ2-1, the full variable domain is GAGVSQSPSNKVTEKGKDVELRCDPISGHTALYWYRQSLGQGLEFLIYFQGNSAPDKSGLPSDRFSAERTGGSVSTLTIQRTQQEDSAVYLCASSLELADYNEQFFGPGTRLTVL.

This chain uses TRBV11-1 with TRBJ2-7, with D tentatively TRBD2 (5 bases). Germline V gives CDR1 SGHAT, CDR2 FQDESV (reference sequence). This CDR3 contains 15 residues. V was clipped by 4 bases and J by 2 bases, with 15 bases between them. CDR3 DNA: TGTGCCAGCAGCTCTTCCGGGATATCAGCCTACGAGCAGTACTTC. It encodes CASSSSGISAYEQYF.

Concerning this clonotype itself: Here the CDR3 omits its conserved ending phenylalanine or tryptophan, so a read error is the likely source. The genes are TRBV6-2 or TRBV6-3 and TRBJ2-5; possible D gene TRBD2, 6 bases. Germline V lookup: CDR1 MNHEY, CDR2 SVGEGT. The germline V and J ends were trimmed by 6 bases and 3 bases, with 17 bases remaining between them. The CDR3 contains 15 residues. The CDR3 here is CASSQKGRTKETQYV. CDR3 nucleotides: TGTGCCAGCAGCCAAAAGGGACGGACTAAAGAGACCCAGTACGTC.

This clonotype was recorded at least ten times. V gene TRBV7-2 combines with J gene TRBJ2-3; D ambiguous. The CDR3 runs 14 residues. The V gene's germline CDR1 is SGHTA and CDR2 FQGNSA. Trimming cost V 4 bases and J 4 bases, with 12 bases left between them. The CDR3 here is CASSSTGRSDTQYF. The CDR3 DNA sequence: TGTGCCAGCAGCTCGACTGGAAGGTCAGATACGCAGTATTTT.

This clonotype was recorded at least ten times. The gene calls are TRBV9 and TRBJ2-4, with a tentative D call TRBD1 (6 bases). Looked up from germline, CDR1 is SGDLS and CDR2 is YYNGEE. This CDR3 has 15 residues. V gave up 2 bases and J gave up 1 base, with 10 bases separating them. CDR3 nucleotide sequence: TGTGCCAGCAGCGTTGGGGGCGTGGCCAAAAACATTCAGTACTTC. Translation: CASSVGGVAKNIQYF. The full variable domain, rest sourced from reference TRBV9 and TRBJ2-4, is DSGVTQTPKHLITATGQRVTLRCSPRSGDLSVYWYQQSLDQGLQFLIQYYNGEERAKGNILERFSAQQFPDLHSELNLSSLELGDSALYFCASSVGGVAKNIQYFGAGTRLSVL.

This clonotype was seen more than once but under ten times. This sequence joins TRBV7-2 and TRBJ2-2, with a possible D match to TRBD1 (6 bases). The V end was cut by 1 base, the J end by 5 bases, with 11 bases between. There are 15 residues in the CDR3. CDR1 and CDR2 from the germline V gene are SGHTA and FQGNSA. CDR3 in DNA: TGTGCCAGCAGCTTAGTGCAGGGGTTGACCGGGGAGCTGTTTTTT. Translated, it gives CASSLVQGLTGELFF.